The next 31 T cell receptor beta chains were all read from a single sample in a study of CXCR3-negative and CXCR3-positive naive CD8 T cells. Libraries were UMI-labeled 5' RACE TRB cDNA. From the 5' RACE reads, TCRdb lists one entry per CDR3 protein and no DNA. This listing includes approximately 9,100 distinct CDR3 sequences. The specimen sequenced was naive CXCR3- CD8+ T cells from blood. Noted subset: CD45RO-CCR7+CD27+CD95- naive CD8+ T cells lacking CXCR3 (TNR3-). All receptors derive from a human donor in good health. Some clones in this sample may be carry-over from other donors' samples.

This clonotype shows up as medium-sized by frequency. This chain uses TRBV2 with TRBJ2-1; TCRdb picks TRBD1, but there is no DNA to check that call. The germline gives CDR1 SNHLY, CDR2 FYNNEI. The length of the CDR3 is 13 residues. The CDR3 sequence is CASIGVTYNEQFF.

This clonotype is classed as medium-sized by frequency. The chain has TRBV29-1 and TRBJ2-1; there is no DNA to check the TCRdb D call of TRBD2. The CDR3 has 16 amino acids. Germline lookup yields CDR1 SQVTM and CDR2 ANQGSEA. The CDR3: CSVDGEREDNYNEQFF.

This clonotype shows up as medium-sized by frequency. The V and J genes are TRBV27 and TRBJ2-1; the TCRdb call, TRBD2, lacks DNA for checking. From germline, CDR1 is MNHEY and CDR2 SMNVEV (reference sequence). The CDR3 contains 19 residues. The CDR3 spells CASSTPGTSGRRTYNEQFF.

This rearrangement joins TRBV7-9 to TRBJ2-1; TCRdb's D gene call, TRBD2, goes unchecked for lack of DNA. Germline CDR1 reads SEHNR; CDR2 reads FQNEAQ (reference sequence). This CDR3 is built from 18 residues. CDR3 in amino acids: CASSPRLAGEANYNEQFF. Looking up the rest from reference TRBV7-9 and TRBJ2-1 gives the full variable domain: DTGVSQNPRHKITKRGQNVTFRCDPISEHNRLYWYRQTLGQGPEFLTYFQNEAQLEKSRLLSDRFSAERPKGSFSTLEIQRTEQGDSAMYLCASSPRLAGEANYNEQFFGPGTRLTVL.

The rearrangement uses TRBV28 and TRBJ2-4. The germline V gene encodes CDR1 MDHEN and CDR2 SYDVKM. The CDR3 runs to 14 residues. The CDR3 loop is CASSLVRAKNIQYF.

The chain links TRBV7-2 to TRBJ2-1; TCRdb's D call, TRBD2, is unchecked because there is no DNA. The germline V gene has CDR1 SGHTA and CDR2 FQGNSA. This CDR3 has 15 amino acids. This CDR3 reads CASSPGLVPDNEQFF.

The chain couples TRBV20-1 to TRBJ2-7; the TCRdb D gene call, TRBD1, has no DNA to confirm it. The CDR3 runs 18 residues. Germline V gene lookup returns CDR1 DFQATT and CDR2 SNEGSKA (reference sequence). The CDR3 is CSASLAPVAGPLPYEQYF.

This clonotype shows up as medium-sized by frequency. The chain recombines TRBV9 with TRBJ2-2. The CDR3 has 14 residues. CDR1 is SGDLS, CDR2 YYNGEE, per germline. CDR3 region: CASSVSGNTGELFF.

V gene TRBV29-1 combines with J gene TRBJ2-1; TCRdb's assignment of TRBD1 cannot be checked, as there is no DNA. CDR3 size: 18 residues. From germline, CDR1 is SQVTM and CDR2 ANQGSEA. The CDR3 spells CSGQGDSNNIPLYNEQFF.

This clonotype ranks as medium-sized in terms of frequency. The J gene is TRBJ2-1, the V gene TRBV5-1; TCRdb selects TRBD2, and the lack of DNA leaves this call unchecked. Germline CDR1 reads SGHRS; CDR2 reads YFSETQ. The CDR3 has 16 residues. The CDR3 spells CASSLSTSGGANEQFF. Full variable domain (missing parts from reference TRBV5-1 and TRBJ2-1): KAGVTQTPRYLIKTRGQQVTLSCSPISGHRSVSWYQQTPGQGLQFLFEYFSETQRNKGNFPGRFSGRQFSNSRSEMNVSTLELGDSALYLCASSLSTSGGANEQFFGPGTRLTVL.

V and J are TRBV29-1 and TRBJ2-7. The CDR3 is made up of 11 amino acids. Germline V CDR1 and CDR2: SQVTM, ANQGSEA. CDR3 loop: CSVRISYEQYF.

The rearrangement uses TRBV20-1 and TRBJ2-3. The CDR3 runs to 12 residues. Germline values: CDR1 DFQATT, CDR2 SNEGSKA (reference sequence). Here the CDR3 reads CSALGLGDTQYF.

This chain uses TRBV7-3 with TRBJ2-5; TCRdb gives TRBD1 as the D gene, but with no DNA this cannot be confirmed. Germline CDR1 reads SGHTA; CDR2 reads FQGTGA. This CDR3 spans 15 amino acids. CDR3 in amino acids: CASSVTGGRLETQYF. The full variable domain, in which reference TRBV7-3 and TRBJ2-5 provide the parts outside the CDR3, is GAGVSQTPSNKVTEKGKYVELRCDPISGHTALYWYRQSLGQGPEFLIYFQGTGAADDSGLPNDRFFAVRPEGSVSTLKIQRTERGDSAVYLCASSVTGGRLETQYFGPGTRLLVL.

This chain connects TRBV20-1 to TRBJ2-3; TCRdb's assignment of TRBD2 cannot be checked, as there is no DNA. The CDR3 consists of 18 residues. Germline loops: CDR1 DFQATT, CDR2 SNEGSKA (reference sequence). CDR3 residues: CSARDTFLLAGEGDTQYF.

The rearrangement joins TRBV7-2 to TRBJ2-1; the TRBD1 assignment by TCRdb is unverifiable without DNA. Germline V gene data show CDR1 as SGHTA and CDR2 as FQGNSA. The CDR3 has 16 residues. The chain's CDR3 is CASSLAPAGYYNEQFF.

According to its frequency, this clonotype is medium-sized. This chain uses TRBV12-3 or TRBV12-4 with TRBJ2-1; TCRdb gives TRBD1 as the D gene, but with no DNA this cannot be confirmed. This CDR3 region has 15 residues. The CDR3 spells CASSPGTISYNEQFF.

The rearrangement links TRBV28 to TRBJ2-7. CDR3 size: 14 residues. Per the germline V gene, CDR1 is MDHEN and CDR2 is SYDVKM. CDR3: CASSLNGNAYEQYF.

The V gene is TRBV10-1, the J gene TRBJ2-7; the D call of TRBD1 rests on TCRdb alone, since no DNA is present to check it. Germline CDR1 is WNHNN and CDR2 is SYGVQD (reference sequence). This CDR3 has 13 amino acids. The CDR3 sequence: CASSESPGSEQYF.

CDR3 sequence: CASRLGTEIIPGFDEQYF. The chain joins TRBV6-2 or TRBV6-3 to TRBJ2-7; TCRdb returns TRBD1, unconfirmable since there is no DNA. CDR3 size: 18 residues. Germline-derived CDR1 and CDR2 are MNHEY and SVGEGT.

According to its frequency, this clonotype is medium-sized. V usage is TRBV28 and J usage is TRBJ2-3. This CDR3 contains 16 residues. Germline CDR1 and CDR2: MDHEN and SYDVKM. The CDR3 loop reads CASSFTHGPSTDTQYF.

V usage is TRBV19 and J usage is TRBJ1-1. Germline lookup yields CDR1 LNHDA and CDR2 SQIVND (reference sequence). The CDR3 spans 13 residues. The CDR3 region is CASSEDVNTEAFF.

This clonotype shows up as medium-sized by frequency. This sequence joins TRBV29-1 and TRBJ2-2; the D call of TRBD2 rests on TCRdb alone, since no DNA is present to check it. There are 16 residues in the CDR3. Germline-derived CDR1 and CDR2 are SQVTM and ANQGSEA. The CDR3 spells CSVEGTSGANTGELFF.

The chain uses TRBV13 and TRBJ1-3; absent DNA, TCRdb's TRBD1 call cannot be checked. CDR3 size: 17 residues. Per germline, CDR1 PRHDT and CDR2 FYEKMQ (reference sequence). The chain's CDR3 is CASSRSGTVSSGNTIYF.

This chain links TRBV7-2 with TRBJ1-5; there is no DNA to check the TCRdb D call of TRBD1. The CDR3 totals 15 residues. Germline CDR1 reads SGHTA; CDR2 reads FQGNSA. CDR3 in amino acids: CASSRTVSSNQPQHF.

The gene calls are TRBV4-2 and TRBJ2-7. The germline CDR1 and CDR2 sequences are LGHNA and YNFKEQ. The CDR3 contains 14 residues. This chain's CDR3 is CASSQAETPYEQYF.

The rearrangement joins TRBV24-1 to TRBJ1-2. Germline V CDR1 and CDR2: KGHDR, SFDVKD. This CDR3 contains 14 residues. CDR3 loop: CATSDSNDGSDYTF.

Its frequency marks this clonotype as medium-sized (0.01 to 0.1%). This sequence joins TRBV12-3 or TRBV12-4 and TRBJ2-3; with no DNA, the TCRdb D assignment of TRBD1 cannot be verified. CDR3 size: 13 residues. The CDR3 reads CASSQGNADTQYF.

V is TRBV27 and J is TRBJ2-1; the D call from TCRdb, TRBD1, cannot be confirmed without DNA. Germline V gene sequence: CDR1 MNHEY, CDR2 SMNVEV (reference sequence). This CDR3 has 16 amino acids. CDR3 protein: CASSYSLAPPADEQFF.

Considering frequency, this clonotype is medium-sized. The chain links TRBV13 to TRBJ2-1; the D call of TRBD1 rests on TCRdb alone, since no DNA is present to check it. Germline CDR1 reads PRHDT; CDR2 reads FYEKMQ (reference sequence). The CDR3 sequence is 17 residues long. CDR3 residues: CASSLGRDGGSYNEQFF. The full variable domain, completed using reference TRBV13 and TRBJ2-1, is AAGVIQSPRHLIKEKRETATLKCYPIPRHDTVYWYQQGPGQDPQFLISFYEKMQSDKGSIPDRFSAQQFSDYHSELNMSSLELGDSALYFCASSLGRDGGSYNEQFFGPGTRLTVL.

This chain connects TRBV25-1 to TRBJ2-2; the TRBD1 assignment by TCRdb is unverifiable without DNA. The CDR3 covers 15 residues. Germline lookup yields CDR1 MGHDK and CDR2 SYGVNS. The CDR3 spells CASSGGTTYTGELFF. The full variable domain, with the rest looked up from reference TRBV25-1 and TRBJ2-2, is EADIYQTPRYLVIGTGKKITLECSQTMGHDKMYWYQQDPGMELHLIHYSYGVNSTEKGDLSSESTVSRIRTEHFPLTLESARPSHTSQYLCASSGGTTYTGELFFGEGSRLTVL.

This sequence joins TRBV12-3 or TRBV12-4 and TRBJ2-4; with no DNA, the TCRdb D assignment of TRBD2 cannot be verified. CDR3 length: 13 residues. The CDR3 reads CASSLGGGNIQYF.